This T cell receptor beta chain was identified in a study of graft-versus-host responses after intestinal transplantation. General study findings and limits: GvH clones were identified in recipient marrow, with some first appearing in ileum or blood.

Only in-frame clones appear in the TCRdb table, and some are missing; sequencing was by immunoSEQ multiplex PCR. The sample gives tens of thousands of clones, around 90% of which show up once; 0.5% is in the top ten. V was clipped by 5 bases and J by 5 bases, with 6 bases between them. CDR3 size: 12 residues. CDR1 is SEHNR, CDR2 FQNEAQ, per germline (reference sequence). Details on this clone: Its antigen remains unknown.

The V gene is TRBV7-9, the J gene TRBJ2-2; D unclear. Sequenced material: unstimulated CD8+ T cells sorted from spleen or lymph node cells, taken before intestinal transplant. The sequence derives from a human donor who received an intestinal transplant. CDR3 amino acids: CASSPATGELFF. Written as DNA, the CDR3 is TGTGCCAGCAGCCCAGCGACCGGGGAGCTGTTTTTT.